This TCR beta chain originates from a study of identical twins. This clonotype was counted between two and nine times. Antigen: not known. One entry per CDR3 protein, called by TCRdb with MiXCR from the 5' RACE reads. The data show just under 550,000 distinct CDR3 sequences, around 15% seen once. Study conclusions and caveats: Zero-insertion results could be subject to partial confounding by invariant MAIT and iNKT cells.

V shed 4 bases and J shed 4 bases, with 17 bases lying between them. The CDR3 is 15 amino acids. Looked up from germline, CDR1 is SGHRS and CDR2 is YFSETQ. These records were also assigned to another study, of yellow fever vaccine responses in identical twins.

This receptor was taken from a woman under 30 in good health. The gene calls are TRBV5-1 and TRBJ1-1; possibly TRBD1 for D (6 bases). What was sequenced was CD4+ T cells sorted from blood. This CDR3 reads CASSPNGQQGTEAFF. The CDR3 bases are TGCGCCAGCAGCCCAAACGGACAGCAAGGCACTGAAGCTTTCTTT.